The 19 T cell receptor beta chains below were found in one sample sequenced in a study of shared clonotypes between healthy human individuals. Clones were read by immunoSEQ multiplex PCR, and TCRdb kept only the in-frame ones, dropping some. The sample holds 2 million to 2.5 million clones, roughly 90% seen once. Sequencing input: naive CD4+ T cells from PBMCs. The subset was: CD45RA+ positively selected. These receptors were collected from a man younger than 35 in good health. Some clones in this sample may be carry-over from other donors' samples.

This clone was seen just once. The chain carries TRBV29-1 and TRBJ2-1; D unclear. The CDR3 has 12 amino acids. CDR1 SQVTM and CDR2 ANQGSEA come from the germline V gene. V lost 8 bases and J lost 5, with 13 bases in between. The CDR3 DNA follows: TGCAGCTGCTTACGAAGAAACAATGAGCAGTTCTTC. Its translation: CSCLRRNNEQFF.

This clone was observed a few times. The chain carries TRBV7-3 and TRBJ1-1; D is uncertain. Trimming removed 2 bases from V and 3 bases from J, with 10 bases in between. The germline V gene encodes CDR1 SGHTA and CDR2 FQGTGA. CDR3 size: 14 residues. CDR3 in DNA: TGTGCCAGCAGCTTACTGGGGAGGGACACTGAAGCTTTCTTT. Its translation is CASSLLGRDTEAFF.

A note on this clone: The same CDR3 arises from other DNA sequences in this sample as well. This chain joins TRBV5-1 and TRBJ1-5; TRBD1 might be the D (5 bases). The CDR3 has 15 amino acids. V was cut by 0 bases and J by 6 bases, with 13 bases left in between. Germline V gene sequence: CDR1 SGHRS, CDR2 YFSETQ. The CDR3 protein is CASSLEGTGGQPQHF. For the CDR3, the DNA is TGCGCCAGCAGCTTGGAAGGGACTGGAGGTCAGCCCCAGCATTTT.

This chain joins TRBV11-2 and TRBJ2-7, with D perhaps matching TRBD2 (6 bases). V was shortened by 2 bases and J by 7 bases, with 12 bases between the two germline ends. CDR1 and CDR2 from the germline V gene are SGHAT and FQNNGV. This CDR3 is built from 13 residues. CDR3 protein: CASSLSGLGEQYF. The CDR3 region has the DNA TGTGCCAGCAGCTTATCGGGACTCGGAGAGCAGTACTTC.

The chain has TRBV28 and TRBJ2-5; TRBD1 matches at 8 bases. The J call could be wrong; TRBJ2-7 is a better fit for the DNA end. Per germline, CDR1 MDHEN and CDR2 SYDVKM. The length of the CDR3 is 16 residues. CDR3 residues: CASSLYPGTGPYEQYF. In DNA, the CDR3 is TGTGCCAGCAGTTTATACCCCGGGACAGGCCCGTACGAGCAGTACTTC.

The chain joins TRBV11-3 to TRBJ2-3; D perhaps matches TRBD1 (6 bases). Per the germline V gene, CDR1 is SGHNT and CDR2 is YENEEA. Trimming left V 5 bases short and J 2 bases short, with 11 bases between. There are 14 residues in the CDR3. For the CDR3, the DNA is TGTGCCAGCAGCCAAGGGGGATCCACAGATACGCAGTATTTT. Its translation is CASSQGGSTDTQYF. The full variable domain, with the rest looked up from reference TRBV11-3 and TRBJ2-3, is EAGVVQSPRYKIIEKKQPVAFWCNPISGHNTLYWYLQNLGQGPELLIRYENEEAVDDSQLPKDRFSAERLKGVDSTLKIQPAELGDSAVYLCASSQGGSTDTQYFGPGTRLTVL.

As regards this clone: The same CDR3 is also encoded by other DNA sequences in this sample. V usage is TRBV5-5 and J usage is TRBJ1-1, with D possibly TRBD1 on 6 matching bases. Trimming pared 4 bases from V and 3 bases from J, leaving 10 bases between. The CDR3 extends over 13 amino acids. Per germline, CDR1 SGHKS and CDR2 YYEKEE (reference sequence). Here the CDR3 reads CASSLSGDTEAFF. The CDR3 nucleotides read TGTGCCAGCAGCCTTTCAGGGGACACTGAAGCTTTCTTT.

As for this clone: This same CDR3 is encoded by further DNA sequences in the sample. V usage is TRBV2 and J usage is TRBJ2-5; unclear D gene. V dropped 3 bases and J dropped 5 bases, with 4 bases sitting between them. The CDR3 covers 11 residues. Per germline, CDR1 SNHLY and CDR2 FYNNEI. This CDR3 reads CASSDWETQYF. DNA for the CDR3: TGTGCCAGCAGTGATTGGGAGACCCAGTACTTC. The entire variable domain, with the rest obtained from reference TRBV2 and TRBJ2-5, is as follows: EPEVTQTPSHQVTQMGQEVILRCVPISNHLYFYWYRQILGQKVEFLVSFYNNEISEKSEIFDDQFSVERPDGSNFTLKIRSTKLEDSAMYFCASSDWETQYFGPGTRLLVL.

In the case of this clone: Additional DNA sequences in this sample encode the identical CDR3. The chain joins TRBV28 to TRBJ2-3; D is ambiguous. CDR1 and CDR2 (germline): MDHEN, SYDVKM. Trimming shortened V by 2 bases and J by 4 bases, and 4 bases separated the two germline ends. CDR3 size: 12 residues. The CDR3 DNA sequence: TGTGCCAGCAGTTTACTTTCAGATACGCAGTATTTT. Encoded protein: CASSLLSDTQYF.

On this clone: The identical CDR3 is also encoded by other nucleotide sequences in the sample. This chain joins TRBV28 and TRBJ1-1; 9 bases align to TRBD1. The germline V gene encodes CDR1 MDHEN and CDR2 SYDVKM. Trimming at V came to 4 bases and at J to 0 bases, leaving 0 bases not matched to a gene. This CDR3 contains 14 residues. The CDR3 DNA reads TGTGCCAGCAGTTACAGGGGGCTGAACACTGAAGCTTTCTTT. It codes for CASSYRGLNTEAFF.

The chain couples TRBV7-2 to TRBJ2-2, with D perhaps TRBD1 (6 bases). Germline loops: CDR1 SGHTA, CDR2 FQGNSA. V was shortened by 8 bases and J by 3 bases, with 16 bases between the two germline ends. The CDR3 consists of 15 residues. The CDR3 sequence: CASSPSRGDTGELFF. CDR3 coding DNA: TGTGCCAGCTCCCCAAGCAGGGGCGACACCGGGGAGCTGTTTTTT.

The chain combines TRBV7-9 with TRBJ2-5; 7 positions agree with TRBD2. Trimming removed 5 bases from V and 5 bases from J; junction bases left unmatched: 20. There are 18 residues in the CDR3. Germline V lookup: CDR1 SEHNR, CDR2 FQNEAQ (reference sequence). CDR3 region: CASSPGGGGRRPKETQYF. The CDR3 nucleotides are TGTGCCAGCAGCCCCGGGGGAGGCGGGAGACGGCCCAAGGAGACCCAGTACTTC.

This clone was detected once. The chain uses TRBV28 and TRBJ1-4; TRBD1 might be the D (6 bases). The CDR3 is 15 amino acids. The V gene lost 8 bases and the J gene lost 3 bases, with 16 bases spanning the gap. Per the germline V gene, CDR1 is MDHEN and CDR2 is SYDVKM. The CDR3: CASRRGKKSNEKLFF. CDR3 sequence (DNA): TGTGCCAGCCGTAGGGGGAAGAAGTCTAATGAAAAACTGTTTTTT.

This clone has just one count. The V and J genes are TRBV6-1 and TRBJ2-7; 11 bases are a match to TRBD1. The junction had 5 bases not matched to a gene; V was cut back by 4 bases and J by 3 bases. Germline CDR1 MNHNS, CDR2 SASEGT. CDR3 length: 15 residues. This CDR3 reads CASSALGTGGYEQYF. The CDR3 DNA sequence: TGTGCCAGCAGTGCCCTTGGGACAGGGGGCTACGAGCAGTACTTC.

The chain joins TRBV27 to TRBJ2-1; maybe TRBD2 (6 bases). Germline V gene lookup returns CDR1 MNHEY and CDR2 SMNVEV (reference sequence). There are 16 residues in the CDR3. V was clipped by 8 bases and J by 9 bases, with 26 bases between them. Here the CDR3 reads CASHRGGDQGGGEQFF. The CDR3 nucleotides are TGTGCCAGCCACCGAGGCGGGGATCAAGGTGGCGGTGAGCAGTTCTTC.

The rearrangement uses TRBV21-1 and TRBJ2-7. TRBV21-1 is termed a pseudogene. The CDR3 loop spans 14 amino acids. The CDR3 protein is CASRGVGVPDEQYF. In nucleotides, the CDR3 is TGTGCCAGCAGAGGTGTGGGGGTGCCGGACGAGCAGTACTTC.

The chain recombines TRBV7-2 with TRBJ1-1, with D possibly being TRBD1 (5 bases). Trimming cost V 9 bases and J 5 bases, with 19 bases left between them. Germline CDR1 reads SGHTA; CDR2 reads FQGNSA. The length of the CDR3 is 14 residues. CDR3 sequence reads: CASTLRTGGTEAFF. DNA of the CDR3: TGTGCCAGTACATTAAGAACGGGGGGGACTGAAGCTTTCTTT.

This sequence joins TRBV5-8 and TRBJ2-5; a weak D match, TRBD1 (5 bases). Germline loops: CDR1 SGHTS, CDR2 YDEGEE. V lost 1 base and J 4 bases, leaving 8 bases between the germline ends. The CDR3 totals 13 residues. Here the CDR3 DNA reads TGTGCCAGCAGCTTGTTGCAGGGAGAGACCCAGTACTTC. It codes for CASSLLQGETQYF.

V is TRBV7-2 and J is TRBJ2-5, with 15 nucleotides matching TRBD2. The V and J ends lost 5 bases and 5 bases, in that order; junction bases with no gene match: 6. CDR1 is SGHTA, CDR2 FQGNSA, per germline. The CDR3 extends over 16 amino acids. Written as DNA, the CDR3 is TGTGCCAGCAGCGTGGGACTAGCGGGAGGAGAGGAGACCCAGTACTTC. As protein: CASSVGLAGGEETQYF.